This note documents a single T cell receptor beta chain sequence. As yet, its antigen is unknown. The sample comes from a study of monozygotic twins with inflammatory bowel disease. General study findings and limits: Extra variability in the repertoires of patients may have come from differing immunosuppressive treatments. Repertoire similarity did not differ between concordant and discordant twins, possibly owing to limited power. By inverse Simpson index, TCRbeta diversity was lower in IBD patients than in healthy co-twins.

CDR1 and CDR2 from the germline V gene are DFQATT and SNEGSKA (reference sequence). The CDR3 is 14 residues long. The template switching step added UMIs that contained a 6-nucleotide sample barcode. TCRdb re-called the 5' RACE reads and catalogs CDR3 proteins one per entry, DNA excluded. This repertoire includes under 200,000 distinct CDR3 sequences. V and J are TRBV20-1 and TRBJ2-1. Material: blood. This sequence was found in a human donor with ulcerative colitis or Crohn's disease, or a healthy co-twin of an affected twin (not recorded which). CDR3: CSAISGSAYNEQFF.